A selection of T cell receptor beta chains follows, all from one sample in a study of blood T cell repertoires in COVID-19. Sequencing used immunoSEQ multiplex PCR; TCRdb keeps in-frame clones, though not all of them. This sample carries roughly 320,000 clones, more than 90% of them seen once, and the ten largest clones take around 4.2%. Sample: PBMCs or T cells enriched from blood (not recorded which). The source of these receptors is a woman in her twenties or thirties who had been exposed to COVID-19. Each CDR3 is given with its conserved first and last residue. Not every row has a clone size; where given, it reads once, few, many or a size class.

v_call: TRBV6-1
clone_size: .
j_call: TRBJ2-3
cdr3_aa: CASSGAGTRYTDTQYF

v_call: TRBV19
clone_size: .
j_call: TRBJ1-2
cdr3_aa: CATSTGTGDTNYGYTF

v_call: TRBV9
clone_size: .
j_call: TRBJ2-5
cdr3_aa: CASSVGGQGLWETQYF

v_call: TRBV7-2
clone_size: .
j_call: TRBJ1-5
cdr3_aa: CASSFNRGGQPQHF

v_call: TRBV27
clone_size: .
j_call: TRBJ1-6
cdr3_aa: CASSLGSGFNSPLHF

v_call: TRBV15
clone_size: .
j_call: TRBJ2-7
cdr3_aa: CATSRAASGYEQYF

v_call: TRBV4-1
clone_size: .
j_call: TRBJ2-7
cdr3_aa: CASSQEAQGNEQYF

v_call: TRBV7-9
clone_size: .
j_call: TRBJ1-3
cdr3_aa: CASSLSSSGNTIYF

v_call: TRBV10-3
clone_size: .
j_call: TRBJ1-1
cdr3_aa: CAISDADRGRTEAFF

v_call: TRBV27
clone_size: .
j_call: TRBJ1-6
cdr3_aa: CASGGPPGQGSRSPLHF

v_call: TRBV29-1
clone_size: .
j_call: TRBJ2-4
cdr3_aa: CSVGQVNIQYF

v_call: TRBV12-5
clone_size: .
j_call: TRBJ2-1
cdr3_aa: CASGLRLAGVHNEQFF

v_call: TRBV11-2
clone_size: .
j_call: TRBJ2-7
cdr3_aa: CASSWERGGNEQYF

v_call: TRBV9
clone_size: .
j_call: TRBJ2-3
cdr3_aa: CASSFRLAPDTQYF

v_call: TRBV27
clone_size: .
j_call: TRBJ1-6
cdr3_aa: CASSFTPFLGRNSYNSPLHF

v_call: TRBV11-3
clone_size: .
j_call: TRBJ1-6
cdr3_aa: CASSQDSSPLHF

v_call: TRBV5-4
clone_size: .
j_call: TRBJ1-4
cdr3_aa: CASSLGTLEKLFF

v_call: TRBV4-1
clone_size: once
j_call: TRBJ1-2
cdr3_aa: CASSHVQGPTYGYTF

v_call: TRBV30
clone_size: .
j_call: TRBJ2-2
cdr3_aa: CAWRSGGAGELFF

v_call: TRBV9
clone_size: once
j_call: TRBJ1-1
cdr3_aa: CASSADRGWGGTEAFF

v_call: TRBV4-1
clone_size: .
j_call: TRBJ1-5
cdr3_aa: CASSQEFGVSNQPQHF

v_call: TRBV13
clone_size: once
j_call: TRBJ2-3
cdr3_aa: CASSEPPRWDTQYF

v_call: TRBV5-6
clone_size: .
j_call: TRBJ2-7
cdr3_aa: CASSLASGGPSYEQYF

v_call: TRBV19
clone_size: .
j_call: TRBJ1-4
cdr3_aa: CASSIVGGEKLFF

v_call: TRBV18
clone_size: once
j_call: TRBJ1-1
cdr3_aa: CASSPLWGDDTEAFF

v_call: TRBV18
clone_size: .
j_call: TRBJ2-7
cdr3_aa: CASFGDRHSYEQYF

v_call: TRBV27
clone_size: .
j_call: TRBJ1-6
cdr3_aa: CASSFGGGGSPLHF

v_call: TRBV6-5
clone_size: .
j_call: TRBJ1-2
cdr3_aa: CASSLPGQGGYTF

v_call: TRBV14
clone_size: .
j_call: TRBJ1-1
cdr3_aa: CASSRQGDTEAFF